This T cell receptor beta chain was sequenced during a study of blood T cell repertoires in COVID-19. Trimming cost V 3 bases and J 3 bases, with 10 bases left between them. The germline gives CDR1 MNHNS, CDR2 SASEGT. This CDR3 is 14 amino acids long. Authors' processing steps: The authors estimated nucleated cell counts from reference gene primer amplification. Here immunoSEQ multiplex PCR was the method, and the copy in TCRdb shows in-frame clones only, minus some. V and J calls plus clone size are reproduced from that table; the DNA served to infer D and trimming. The data show 250,000 to 300,000 clones, around 89% seen once. Seattle enrolled patients during active infection and tracked them longitudinally.

The sequencing input was peripheral blood. The chain employs TRBV6-1 and TRBJ2-3, with D hard to call. The receptor's source is a woman between 50 and 59 years old with COVID-19, enrolled during active disease. The CDR3 DNA reads as TGTGCCAGCAGTGAGCTAGTTCGAACAGATACGCAGTATTTT. It encodes CASSELVRTDTQYF.